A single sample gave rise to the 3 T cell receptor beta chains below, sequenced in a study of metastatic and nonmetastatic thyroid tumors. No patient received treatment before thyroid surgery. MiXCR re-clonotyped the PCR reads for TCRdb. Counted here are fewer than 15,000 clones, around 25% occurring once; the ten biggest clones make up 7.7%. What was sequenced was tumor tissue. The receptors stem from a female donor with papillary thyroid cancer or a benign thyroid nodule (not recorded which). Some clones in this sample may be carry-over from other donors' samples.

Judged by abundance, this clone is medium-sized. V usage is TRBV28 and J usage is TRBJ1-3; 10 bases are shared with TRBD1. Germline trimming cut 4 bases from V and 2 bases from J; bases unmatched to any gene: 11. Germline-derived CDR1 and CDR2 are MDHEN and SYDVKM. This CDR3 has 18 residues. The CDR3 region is CASSSPTGGTSAGNTIYF. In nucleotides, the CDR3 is TGTGCCAGCAGTTCCCCGACAGGGGGCACGTCGGCTGGAAACACCATATATTTT.

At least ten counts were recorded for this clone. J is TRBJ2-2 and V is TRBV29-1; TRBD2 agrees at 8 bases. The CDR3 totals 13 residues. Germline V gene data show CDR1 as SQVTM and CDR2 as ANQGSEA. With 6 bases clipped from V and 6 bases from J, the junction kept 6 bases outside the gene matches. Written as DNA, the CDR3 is TGCAGCGTGGGGACTAGACGGGCCGGGGAGCTGTTTTTT. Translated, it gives CSVGTRRAGELFF.

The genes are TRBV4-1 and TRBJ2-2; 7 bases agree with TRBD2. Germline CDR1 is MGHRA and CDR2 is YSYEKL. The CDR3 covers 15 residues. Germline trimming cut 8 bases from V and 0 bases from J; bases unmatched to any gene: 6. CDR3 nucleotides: TGCGCCAGCCTGGGGGGGTCCGCGAACACCGGGGAGCTGTTTTTT. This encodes CASLGGSANTGELFF.